One sample yielded the 15 T cell receptor beta chains listed below, sequenced in a study of blood T cell repertoires in COVID-19. Libraries were prepared by immunoSEQ multiplex PCR; TCRdb keeps only in-frame clonotypes and omits some of them. Of 15,000 to 20,000 clones listed, roughly four fifths are singletons. Sequenced material: peripheral blood. These receptors all come from a middle-aged man with active or convalescent COVID-19.

This clone is a singleton in its sample. V usage is TRBV3-1 (or the pseudogene TRBV3-2) and J usage is TRBJ2-3; possibly TRBD2 for D (5 bases). CDR3 length: 15 residues. The germline V and J ends were trimmed by 4 bases and 2 bases, with 13 bases remaining between them. CDR1 and CDR2 (germline): LGHDT, YNNKEL (reference sequence). The DNA of the CDR3 is TGTGCCAGCAGCCCCCAGCGAGGACTCACAGATACGCAGTATTTT. Its translation: CASSPQRGLTDTQYF.

The chain uses TRBV5-5 and TRBJ2-5; 11 bases are a match to TRBD2. V trimming: 2 bases; J trimming: 4 bases; junction bases outside the gene matches: 4. This CDR3 has 15 amino acids. Per germline, CDR1 SGHKS and CDR2 YYEKEE (reference sequence). The DNA for the CDR3 is TGTGCCAGCAGCTTCTTAGCGGGGGGGAGAGAGACCCAGTACTTC. This translates into CASSFLAGGRETQYF.

V and J are TRBV29-1 and TRBJ2-3; 7 bases are a match to TRBD1. V dropped 1 base and J dropped 4; count of bases not matched to a gene: 5. This CDR3 has 14 amino acids. Germline lookup yields CDR1 SQVTM and CDR2 ANQGSEA. In nucleotides, the CDR3 is TGCAGCGTTGAAGTGGGGCAGGGGGCAGATACGCAGTATTTT. It yields the protein CSVEVGQGADTQYF.

The rearrangement joins TRBV4-3 to TRBJ1-2; D possibly corresponds to TRBD1 (5 bases). Germline CDR1 LGHNA, CDR2 YSLEER. This CDR3 spans 14 amino acids. V gave up 0 bases and J gave up 5 bases, with 10 bases separating them. The CDR3 DNA sequence: TGCGCCAGCAGCCAAGATCCGACAGTGTATGGCTACACCTTC. The encoded protein is CASSQDPTVYGYTF.

The chain employs TRBV5-1 and TRBJ1-1; 7 positions match TRBD1. This CDR3 has 15 residues. Looked up from germline, CDR1 is SGHRS and CDR2 is YFSETQ. V dropped 2 bases and J dropped 1; count of bases not matched to a gene: 5. The CDR3 nucleotides are TGCGCCAGCAGCTTTTTTCAGGGGGGGAACACTGAAGCTTTCTTT. It translates to CASSFFQGGNTEAFF.

This clone appeared once. CDR3 loop: CASSLAVSYEQYF. The CDR3 DNA reads as TGTGCCAGCAGTTTAGCAGTCTCCTACGAGCAGTACTTC. The rearrangement joins TRBV27 to TRBJ2-7; D ambiguous. V shed 2 bases and J shed 0 bases, with 5 bases lying between them. The CDR3 has 13 residues. Per the germline V gene, CDR1 is MNHEY and CDR2 is SMNVEV (reference sequence).

J is TRBJ1-5 and V is TRBV28; TRBD1 matches 7 bases. V lost 7 bases, J lost 1 base, and 7 bases stayed unmatched. CDR3 length: 15 amino acids. Germline loops: CDR1 MDHEN, CDR2 SYDVKM. Here the CDR3 reads CASTYNRGSNQPQHF. CDR3 in DNA: TGTGCCAGCACGTATAACAGGGGCAGCAATCAGCCCCAGCATTTT. The full variable domain, its missing parts supplied by reference TRBV28 and TRBJ1-5, is DVKVTQSSRYLVKRTGEKVFLECVQDMDHENMFWYRQDPGLGLRLIYFSYDVKMKEKGDIPEGYSVSREKKERFSLILESASTNQTSMYLCASTYNRGSNQPQHFGDGTRLSIL.

This clone has just one count. The gene calls are TRBV19 and TRBJ2-2, with a weak D call TRBD1 (6 bases). With 9 bases removed from V and 12 bases from J, the gap between germline ends came to 14 bases. The CDR3 length is 11 residues. Germline V gene lookup returns CDR1 LNHDA and CDR2 SQIVND (reference sequence). The CDR3 here is CASQGTAQLFF. The CDR3 nucleotides are TGTGCCAGCCAGGGGACGGCCCAGCTGTTTTTT. Filled out from reference TRBV19 and TRBJ2-2, the complete variable domain reads DGGITQSPKYLFRKEGQNVTLSCEQNLNHDAMYWYRQDPGQGLRLIYYSQIVNDFQKGDIAEGYSVSREKKESFPLTVTSAQKNPTAFYLCASQGTAQLFFGEGSRLTVL.

V usage is TRBV7-2 and J usage is TRBJ1-1; D remains unclear. Trimming removed 6 bases from V and 4 bases from J, with 12 bases in between. CDR3 length: 13 residues. Germline CDR1 SGHTA, CDR2 FQGNSA. The CDR3 nucleotides are TGTGCCAGCAGTTTTCGCCCGGGCACTGAAGCTTTCTTT. Protein product: CASSFRPGTEAFF.

The rearrangement links TRBV6-1 to TRBJ1-1; D not resolved. The V end lost 2 bases, the J end lost 3 bases, and 10 bases lay between the germline ends. The germline V gene has CDR1 MNHNS and CDR2 SASEGT. CDR3 size: 14 residues. The CDR3 spells CASSEKEGHTEAFF. The CDR3 region has the DNA TGTGCCAGCAGTGAAAAGGAGGGCCACACTGAAGCTTTCTTT.

This clone has a single count. CDR3 in amino acids: CASDPGTAEAFF. CDR3 nucleotide sequence: TGTGCCAGCGACCCTGGGACAGCTGAAGCTTTCTTT. The rearrangement links TRBV7-2 to TRBJ1-1; TRBD1 agrees at 7 bases. The V gene's germline CDR1 is SGHTA and CDR2 FQGNSA. The CDR3 consists of 12 residues. The trim removed 8 bases at V and 6 bases at J, leaving 6 bases unmatched.

V is TRBV6-5 and J is TRBJ2-7, with 9 bases matching TRBD1. The germline V gene encodes CDR1 MNHEY and CDR2 SVGAGI. The CDR3 is 14 residues long. V lost 7 bases and J lost 1; bases outside the gene matches: 5. The DNA of the CDR3 is TGTGCCAGCAATTCGGGACAGGGTTCCTACGAGCAGTACTTC. Its protein is CASNSGQGSYEQYF.

V gene TRBV19 combines with J gene TRBJ2-2, with TRBD1 matching 8 bases. The CDR3 is 15 amino acids. V trimming: 3 bases; J trimming: 4 bases; junction bases outside the gene matches: 4. The germline CDR1 and CDR2 sequences are LNHDA and SQIVND (reference sequence). The CDR3 loop reads CASSMQGAGTGELFF. As DNA, the CDR3 is TGTGCCAGTAGTATGCAGGGGGCCGGCACCGGGGAGCTGTTTTTT.

This chain links TRBV6-5 with TRBJ2-5; D remains unclear. Deletions cut 8 bases from V and 5 bases from J, with 12 bases between. This CDR3 has 12 residues. Germline V gene sequence: CDR1 MNHEY, CDR2 SVGAGI. The CDR3 region is CASETSWETQYF. The CDR3 region has the DNA TGTGCCAGCGAGACATCGTGGGAGACCCAGTACTTC.

This clone was seen only once. The chain is built from TRBV30 and TRBJ2-5; TRBD2 matches 9 bases. V shed 2 bases, J shed 4 bases, and the junction held 8 bases outside the gene matches. The CDR3 runs 15 residues. Germline CDR1 GTSNPN, CDR2 SVGIG (reference sequence). The CDR3 DNA follows: TGTGCCTGGAGTACCTCGCGGGGGGGCCCAGAGACCCAGTACTTC. As protein: CAWSTSRGGPETQYF.